Listed here are 23 T cell receptor beta chains from one sample, sequenced in a study of CD4 T cells in relation to SARS-CoV-2 and coronaviruses. No cognate antigen is known for these TCRs. This table comes from immunoSEQ multiplex PCR, and its TCRdb copy is limited to in-frame clones, with some not included. Of around 41,000 clones detected, approximately 80% appear once; the ten largest clones hold 0.95% to 1.5%. Sequences were obtained from naive CD4+ T cells from PBMCs, cultured in vitro. Subset: naive CD4+ T cells isolated by negative enrichment. These receptors were collected from an adult with COVID-19.

The rearrangement links TRBV20-1 to TRBJ2-2; 8 bases are shared with TRBD2. J gave up 6 bases and V 3 bases, and 6 bases lay outside the gene matches. The CDR3 extends over 14 amino acids. Germline CDR1 reads DFQATT; CDR2 reads SNEGSKA (reference sequence). The DNA for the CDR3 is TGCAGTGCTAGTAAAGCGGGAGCCCCCGGGGAGCTGTTTTTT. Translating gives CSASKAGAPGELFF.

The chain employs TRBV20-1 and TRBJ1-4; maybe TRBD1 (5 bases). From germline, CDR1 is DFQATT and CDR2 SNEGSKA (reference sequence). Trimming cost V 3 bases and J 7 bases, with 9 bases left between them. The CDR3 is made up of 12 amino acids. DNA of the CDR3: TGCAGTGCTAGTCAGGGTGGTGAAAAACTGTTTTTT. This gives the protein CSASQGGEKLFF.

The CDR3 loop reads CASSYSNTGTGIYEQYF. The CDR3 nucleotides read TGTGCCAGCAGTTACTCAAATACGGGGACAGGAATCTACGAGCAGTACTTC. The rearrangement uses TRBV6-2 or TRBV6-3 and TRBJ2-7; 8 nucleotides line up with TRBD1. J was trimmed by 3 bases and V by 0 bases; bases with no gene match: 10. The germline V gene has CDR1 MNHEY and CDR2 SVGEGT. The CDR3 totals 17 residues.

The chain couples TRBV28 to TRBJ1-2; the D gene is possibly TRBD1 (5 bases). The CDR3 is made up of 12 amino acids. The V end was cut by 6 bases, the J end by 6 bases, with 11 bases between. Germline V gene data show CDR1 as MDHEN and CDR2 as SYDVKM. CDR3 nucleotide sequence: TGTGCCAGCAGCTCAACAGGACATGGCTACACCTTC. Translating it yields CASSSTGHGYTF.

The chain has TRBV3-1 (or the pseudogene TRBV3-2) and TRBJ2-7; D is unresolved. Germline CDR1 reads LGHDT; CDR2 reads YNNKEL (reference sequence). Trimming cost V 0 bases and J 0 bases, with 12 bases left between them. The CDR3 has 16 amino acids. The CDR3 bases are TGTGCCAGCAGCCAAGATTATACACCGTTCTCCTACGAGCAGTACTTC. This codes for CASSQDYTPFSYEQYF.

The V gene is TRBV6-2 or TRBV6-3, the J gene TRBJ2-5, with 9 bases matching TRBD1. V shed 4 bases and J 5 bases; nucleotides not matched to a gene: 8. Germline values: CDR1 MNHEY, CDR2 SVGEGT. The CDR3 extends over 15 amino acids. The CDR3 DNA sequence: TGTGCCAGCAGTTCACAGGGGGCGCGGGCCGAGACCCAGTACTTC. Translation gives CASSSQGARAETQYF.

J is TRBJ1-5 and V is TRBV5-1; tentative D call: TRBD1 (5 bases). CDR3 length equals 14 residues. Germline V lookup: CDR1 SGHRS, CDR2 YFSETQ. Trimming shortened V by 5 bases and J by 0 bases, and 9 bases separated the two germline ends. This CDR3 is CASRGDGSNQPQHF. CDR3 sequence (DNA): TGCGCCAGCAGGGGGGACGGTAGCAATCAGCCCCAGCATTTT. The entire variable domain, with the rest obtained from reference TRBV5-1 and TRBJ1-5, is as follows: KAGVTQTPRYLIKTRGQQVTLSCSPISGHRSVSWYQQTPGQGLQFLFEYFSETQRNKGNFPGRFSGRQFSNSRSEMNVSTLELGDSALYLCASRGDGSNQPQHFGDGTRLSIL.

The J gene is TRBJ2-3, the V gene TRBV24-1; D is ambiguous. Trimming took 12 bases from V and 2 from J, leaving 17 bases between them. Germline V gene data show CDR1 as KGHDR and CDR2 as SFDVKD. The CDR3 is 14 residues long. The DNA of the CDR3 is TGTGCCGTAGGTTCAACTGACTTCACAGATACGCAGTATTTT. It is translated as CAVGSTDFTDTQYF.

The chain couples TRBV3-1 (or the pseudogene TRBV3-2) to TRBJ1-2; tentatively, D is TRBD1 (6 bases). The V gene lost 8 bases and the J gene lost 2 bases, with 12 bases spanning the gap. Germline CDR1 LGHDT, CDR2 YNNKEL (reference sequence). The CDR3 sequence is 13 residues long. The CDR3 reads CASGDIRNYGYTF. The CDR3 DNA sequence: TGTGCCAGCGGGGACATACGGAACTATGGCTACACCTTC.

Only a few counts were recorded for this clone. The rearrangement joins TRBV19 to TRBJ1-4; D not resolved. The CDR3 loop spans 13 amino acids. Germline CDR1 and CDR2: LNHDA and SQIVND (reference sequence). V gave up 9 bases and J gave up 5 bases, with 13 bases separating them. CDR3 sequence reads: CASLSQLNEKLFF. The CDR3 DNA follows: TGTGCCAGCCTGTCCCAGTTGAATGAAAAACTGTTTTTT. Complete variable domain (other parts from reference TRBV19 and TRBJ1-4): DGGITQSPKYLFRKEGQNVTLSCEQNLNHDAMYWYRQDPGQGLRLIYYSQIVNDFQKGDIAEGYSVSREKKESFPLTVTSAQKNPTAFYLCASLSQLNEKLFFGSGTQLSVL.

J is TRBJ2-1 and V is TRBV5-1; 14 nucleotides match TRBD2. With V trimmed by 4 bases and J by 0 bases, 3 bases remained unmatched. Germline loops: CDR1 SGHRS, CDR2 YFSETQ. The CDR3 extends over 17 amino acids. The CDR3 spells CASSTGTSGSSYNEQFF. The CDR3 DNA follows: TGCGCCAGCAGCACCGGGACTAGCGGGAGCTCCTACAATGAGCAGTTCTTC.

The chain joins TRBV28 to TRBJ2-3; D might be TRBD1 (6 bases). V dropped 8 bases and J dropped 3 bases, with 18 bases sitting between them. The germline CDR1 and CDR2 sequences are MDHEN and SYDVKM. This CDR3 region has 15 residues. The CDR3 coding sequence is TGTGCCAGCTTCCCCCCAGGGGTTTGGACAGATACGCAGTATTTT. This encodes CASFPPGVWTDTQYF.

In this sample, this clone turned up a few times. The J gene is TRBJ1-1, the V gene TRBV19, with TRBD1 as a possible D gene (6 bases). Germline V gene sequence: CDR1 LNHDA, CDR2 SQIVND (reference sequence). The CDR3 totals 18 residues. Trimming removed 5 bases at V and 1 base at J, with 23 bases between. CDR3 region: CASSPNQGRLGRNTEAFF. The CDR3 DNA reads TGTGCCAGTAGTCCTAACCAGGGGCGACTGGGGAGGAACACTGAAGCTTTCTTT.

The chain combines TRBV6-5 with TRBJ2-5, with TRBD2 matching over 14 bases. CDR3 length: 15 residues. The V and J ends lost 7 bases and 5 bases, in that order; junction bases with no gene match: 6. Per the germline V gene, CDR1 is MNHEY and CDR2 is SVGAGI. DNA for the CDR3: TGTGCCAGCACTCTTGGACTAGCGGGAGGCGAGACCCAGTACTTC. This gives the protein CASTLGLAGGETQYF.

This chain connects TRBV5-1 to TRBJ2-4; D possibly corresponds to TRBD2 (6 bases). The CDR3 has 14 residues. V lost 5 bases and J lost 8, with 17 bases in between. Germline V gives CDR1 SGHRS, CDR2 YFSETQ. CDR3 bases: TGCGCCAGCAGTCCCGAAGCCTCGGGGGACATTCAGTACTTC. It encodes CASSPEASGDIQYF.

J is TRBJ2-7 and V is TRBV15; D is unclear. With 0 bases removed from V and 4 bases from J, the gap between germline ends came to 16 bases. The CDR3 loop spans 16 amino acids. CDR1 and CDR2 from the germline V gene are LNHNV and YYDKDF (reference sequence). As DNA, the CDR3 is TGTGCCACCAGCAGAGATAGACTCTCTAGTACGTACGAGCAGTACTTC. Amino acid sequence: CATSRDRLSSTYEQYF.

This chain uses TRBV9 with TRBJ1-2, with D unresolved. The CDR3 is 12 residues long. Germline CDR1 reads SGDLS; CDR2 reads YYNGEE. Trimming took 0 bases from V and 4 from J, leaving 4 bases between them. The CDR3 is CASSVDGYGYTF. Written as DNA, the CDR3 is TGTGCCAGCAGCGTAGACGGCTATGGCTACACCTTC.

V and J are TRBV7-9 and TRBJ1-4, with a weak D call TRBD1 (6 bases). Per germline, CDR1 SEHNR and CDR2 FQNEAQ (reference sequence). V lost 5 bases and J lost 1, with 14 bases in between. There are 16 residues in the CDR3. CDR3 in DNA: TGTGCCAGCAGCGCCTACAGGGTCGTAACTAATGAAAAACTGTTTTTT. Residues: CASSAYRVVTNEKLFF.

The chain is built from TRBV7-2 and TRBJ2-1; a possible D gene is TRBD2 (5 bases). The V gene lost 5 bases and the J gene lost 4 bases, with 12 bases spanning the gap. The CDR3 contains 14 residues. The germline V gene has CDR1 SGHTA and CDR2 FQGNSA. CDR3 in amino acids: CASSTPSRYNEQFF. The CDR3 DNA reads as TGTGCCAGCAGCACCCCTAGCAGATACAATGAGCAGTTCTTC.

The chain recombines TRBV25-1 with TRBJ2-2, with 11 positions matching TRBD1. The trim removed 3 bases at V and 6 bases at J, leaving 6 bases unmatched. The germline gives CDR1 MGHDK, CDR2 SYGVNS. This CDR3 contains 16 residues. The CDR3 loop reads CASSEWTGGLAGELFF. CDR3 sequence (DNA): TGTGCCAGCAGTGAGTGGACAGGGGGCTTGGCCGGGGAGCTGTTTTTT.

This sequence joins TRBV7-9 and TRBJ2-3, with 8 nucleotides matching TRBD2. V lost 4 bases to trimming and J lost 2 bases; unmatched junction nucleotides: 5. Germline V gene lookup returns CDR1 SEHNR and CDR2 FQNEAQ (reference sequence). The CDR3 runs to 15 residues. The CDR3 nucleotides read TGTGCCAGCAGCTCCGGGACTAGTCCCACAGATACGCAGTATTTT. This codes for CASSSGTSPTDTQYF. Drawing the rest from reference TRBV7-9 and TRBJ2-3, the complete variable domain is DTGVSQNPRHKITKRGQNVTFRCDPISEHNRLYWYRQTLGQGPEFLTYFQNEAQLEKSRLLSDRFSAERPKGSFSTLEIQRTEQGDSAMYLCASSSGTSPTDTQYFGPGTRLTVL.

The V call is TRBV15, the J call TRBJ1-5; 10 bases line up with TRBD1. V shed 3 bases, J shed 0 bases, and the junction held 11 bases outside the gene matches. The CDR3 spans 19 residues. Germline V gene lookup returns CDR1 LNHNV and CDR2 YYDKDF (reference sequence). In DNA form, the CDR3 reads TGTGCCACCAGCAGGCTTTACAGACAGGGGGCAAATAGCAATCAGCCCCAGCATTTT. Its protein is CATSRLYRQGANSNQPQHF.

This clone was detected a few times. The V and J genes are TRBV28 and TRBJ2-1; D gene ambiguous. The V gene's germline CDR1 is MDHEN and CDR2 SYDVKM. Trimming took off 1 base at V and 7 bases at J, with 11 bases between the two ends. The CDR3 spans 14 residues. The CDR3 region has the DNA TGTGCCAGCAGTTTATCTTACTCATTTAATGAGCAGTTCTTC. It yields the protein CASSLSYSFNEQFF.